This is a list of T cell receptor beta chains from one sample in a study of early T cells in non-severe SARS-CoV-2 infection. From the 5' RACE reads, TCRdb called clonotypes with MiXCR, one entry per CDR3 protein. The data hold tens of thousands of distinct CDR3 sequences, with around 9.3% observed a single time. The sequences come from whole blood, collected at baseline. The receptors come from an adult who was a healthcare worker with PCR-confirmed SARS-CoV-2 infection or an uninfected control (not recorded which). Each CDR3 is given with its conserved first and last residue. D genes are given only for firm matches. Expanded clones get a size class; other rows say once, few or many, or leave the size out.

-	-	TRBV7-9	TRBJ2-1	CASSPRIGGTTSLEQFF	TGTGCCAGCAGCCCCCGGATAGGGGGGACGACATCGTTGGAGCAGTTCTTC
-	many	TRBV11-2	TRBJ2-7	CASSLVGAAYEQYF	TGTGCCAGCAGCTTGGTAGGGGCGGCCTACGAGCAGTACTTC
-	-	TRBV10-3	TRBJ2-7	CAIRSSGGFAYEQYF	TGTGCCATCCGATCGAGTGGGGGTTTTGCCTACGAGCAGTACTTC
TRBD2	-	TRBV27	TRBJ2-2	CASRGGLAGGNTGELFF	TGTGCCAGCAGGGGGGGACTAGCGGGAGGAAACACCGGGGAGCTGTTTTTT
TRBD2	few	TRBV7-2	TRBJ2-1	CASSLLVMRRGGPSYNEQFF	TGTGCCAGCAGCTTACTTGTGATGCGGCGGGGGGGCCCGTCCTACAATGAGCAGTTCTTC
-	few	TRBV18	TRBJ1-5	CASSPSTQPQHF	TGTGCCAGCTCACCATCAACTCAGCCCCAGCATTTT
-	few	TRBV12-3/TRBV12-4	TRBJ2-7	CASSLVEVRSYEQYF	TGTGCCAGCAGTTTAGTGGAGGTGAGGTCCTACGAGCAGTACTTC
TRBD2	-	TRBV6-5	TRBJ2-3	CASSLGLAGGADTQYF	TGTGCCAGCAGTTTGGGACTAGCGGGAGGGGCAGATACGCAGTATTTT
-	many	TRBV20-1	TRBJ2-7	CSATTREYEQYF	TGCAGTGCTACAACTAGGGAGTACGAGCAGTACTTC
TRBD1	few	TRBV20-1	TRBJ2-1	CSARSTGYGNEQFF	TGCAGTGCTAGGTCGACAGGGTATGGCAATGAGCAGTTCTTC
-	-	TRBV7-9	TRBJ1-1	CASSLETGTEAFF	TGTGCCAGCAGCTTAGAGACCGGAACTGAAGCTTTCTTT
-	-	TRBV11-2	TRBJ2-2	CASSRSPGELFF	TGTGCCAGCAGCCGGTCCCCCGGGGAGCTGTTTTTT
-	few	TRBV7-2	TRBJ1-6	CASSLDQRGNSPLHF	TGTGCCAGCAGCTTAGATCAGAGGGGGAATTCACCCCTCCACTTT
TRBD1	many	TRBV6-6	TRBJ1-1	CASSSMTGSNTEAFF	TGTGCCAGCAGTTCTATGACAGGGTCGAACACTGAAGCTTTCTTT
-	few	TRBV2	TRBJ1-2	CASIHTEGYGYTF	TGTGCCAGCATCCACACGGAGGGCTATGGCTACACCTTC
-	-	TRBV9	TRBJ2-2	CASSPQAAVPGELFF	TGTGCCAGCAGCCCCCAGGCTGCAGTTCCCGGGGAGCTGTTTTTT
-	-	TRBV6-5	TRBJ2-7	CASSPDFYEQYF	TGTGCCAGCAGTCCGGACTTCTACGAGCAGTACTTC
-	-	TRBV20-1	TRBJ2-7	CSATGTDIYEQYF	TGCAGTGCAACCGGCACAGACATCTACGAGCAGTACTTC
TRBD2	-	TRBV20-1	TRBJ2-5	CSAPLAGVNLETQYF	TGCAGTGCTCCTCTAGCGGGGGTCAATTTAGAGACCCAGTACTTC
-	many	TRBV30	TRBJ2-7	CAWGVQSIEQYF	TGTGCCTGGGGGGTACAGAGCATCGAGCAGTACTTC